The rows below give T cell receptor beta chains drawn from one sample of a study of blood T cell repertoires in COVID-19. Assay used: immunoSEQ multiplex PCR; TCRdb lists only in-frame clones, some missing. The data contain some 250,000 clones, around 93% of them seen just once; the ten biggest clones take up 1.2%. Sequencing was performed on PBMCs or T cells enriched from blood (not recorded which). Receptors originate from a human donor in a cohort exposed to, infected with or recovered from COVID-19 (not recorded which). The donor label of this sample is uncertain. Each CDR3 is given with its conserved first and last residue. The order of the fields is J gene, clone size, V gene, D gene, CDR3 protein, CDR3 DNA. A D gene is named only where the DNA matches it firmly. Clone size is stated in some rows and not others, as once, few, many or a class when expanded.

J: TRBJ1-1
size: -
V: TRBV29-1
D: -
CDR3: CSVEGGGRITEAFF
DNA: TGCAGCGTTGAAGGGGGAGGTAGAATCACTGAAGCTTTCTTT

J: TRBJ1-2
size: -
V: TRBV4-2
D: -
CDR3: CASNNSNYGYTF
DNA: TGTGCCAGCAATAACTCTAACTATGGCTACACCTTC

J: TRBJ1-1
size: -
V: TRBV5-1
D: -
CDR3: CASRGHPSNTEAFF
DNA: TGCGCCAGCCGTGGACATCCATCGAACACTGAAGCTTTCTTT

J: TRBJ1-2
size: -
V: TRBV5-4
D: TRBD1
CDR3: CASSRLGQLNYGYTF
DNA: TGTGCCAGCAGCCGGTTGGGACAGCTTAACTATGGCTACACCTTC

J: TRBJ2-7
size: -
V: TRBV12-3/TRBV12-4
D: -
CDR3: CASSPDSGYEQYF
DNA: TGTGCCAGCAGCCCGGACAGCGGATACGAGCAGTACTTC

J: TRBJ1-4
size: -
V: TRBV30
D: TRBD1
CDR3: CAWTNRGRDARRSEKLFF
DNA: TGTGCCTGGACTAACAGGGGCAGGGATGCCCGTCGTAGTGAAAAACTGTTTTTT

J: TRBJ2-1
size: -
V: TRBV12-3/TRBV12-4
D: -
CDR3: CASSSSERAEQFF
DNA: TGTGCCAGCAGTTCCTCAGAGCGAGCTGAGCAGTTCTTC

J: TRBJ1-5
size: few
V: TRBV6-2/TRBV6-3
D: TRBD1
CDR3: CASSYGGQGAASWIAQHF
DNA: TGTGCCAGCAGTTACGGAGGACAGGGGGCGGCCTCTTGGATAGCCCAGCATTTT

J: TRBJ2-6
size: -
V: TRBV7-8
D: TRBD1
CDR3: CASRYRGRSGANVLTF
DNA: TGTGCCAGCAGGTACAGGGGCCGCTCTGGGGCCAACGTCCTGACTTTC

J: TRBJ1-5
size: -
V: TRBV6-1
D: -
CDR3: CASSDMTVYSNQPQHF
DNA: TGTGCCAGCAGTGACATGACAGTTTATAGCAATCAGCCCCAGCATTTT

J: TRBJ1-6
size: once
V: TRBV27
D: -
CDR3: CASSLVRTGDNSPLHF
DNA: TGTGCCAGCAGTTTAGTCCGGACTGGGGATAATTCACCCCTCCACTTT

J: TRBJ2-1
size: -
V: TRBV2
D: -
CDR3: CASSGGTVEQFF
DNA: TGTGCCAGCAGTGGCGGGACAGTCGAGCAGTTCTTC

J: TRBJ2-7
size: few
V: TRBV3-1/TRBV3-2
D: -
CDR3: CASSQDDRSAEQYF
DNA: TGTGCCAGCAGCCAAGATGACCGCAGCGCCGAGCAGTACTTC

J: TRBJ2-5
size: -
V: TRBV9
D: TRBD2
CDR3: CASSVSGGGTETQYF
DNA: TGTGCCAGCAGCGTTAGCGGGGGGGGCACGGAGACCCAGTACTTC

J: TRBJ2-1
size: once
V: TRBV7-8
D: TRBD2
CDR3: CASGPWTSGGVRYNEQFF
DNA: TGTGCCAGCGGCCCTTGGACTAGCGGGGGCGTTCGATACAATGAGCAGTTCTTC

J: TRBJ2-3
size: -
V: TRBV12-5
D: -
CDR3: CASGWTLTDTQYF
DNA: TGTGCTAGTGGATGGACTTTGACAGATACGCAGTATTTT

J: TRBJ1-5
size: -
V: TRBV7-7
D: -
CDR3: CASSRYSGSNQPQHF
DNA: TGTGCCAGCAGCCGGTATTCAGGGAGCAATCAGCCCCAGCATTTT

J: TRBJ1-1
size: -
V: TRBV30
D: -
CDR3: CAWRPLYRNTEAFF
DNA: TGTGCCTGGAGACCCCTGTATAGGAACACTGAAGCTTTCTTT

J: TRBJ2-4
size: -
V: TRBV11-2
D: -
CDR3: CASSPGEGVAKNIQYF
DNA: TGTGCCAGCAGCCCGGGGGAAGGGGTAGCCAAAAACATTCAGTACTTC

J: TRBJ1-2
size: -
V: TRBV19
D: -
CDR3: CASSPGTDNYGYTF
DNA: TGTGCCAGTAGTCCCGGGACTGATAACTATGGCTACACCTTC

J: TRBJ2-7
size: many
V: TRBV14
D: -
CDR3: CASSQVYEQYF
DNA: TGTGCCAGCAGCCAAGTATACGAGCAGTACTTC

J: TRBJ2-1
size: -
V: TRBV28
D: -
CDR3: CASRTSEGHAYNEQFF
DNA: TGTGCCAGCAGAACATCGGAGGGGCACGCCTACAATGAGCAGTTCTTC

J: TRBJ2-1
size: -
V: TRBV2
D: -
CDR3: CASIEGGSSFF
DNA: TGTGCCAGCATTGAGGGGGGTTCGTCCTTCTTC

J: TRBJ2-1
size: once
V: TRBV4-1
D: TRBD2
CDR3: CASSQDFSGGYNEQFF
DNA: TGCGCCAGCAGCCAAGATTTCAGCGGGGGGTACAATGAGCAGTTCTTC